This T cell receptor beta chain is from a study of T cell changes during pregnancy in multiple sclerosis. Data came from immunoSEQ multiplex PCR; TCRdb stores just in-frame clones and leaves some out. The sample contains tens of thousands of clones, 80% to 95% of which appear only once. CDR1 and CDR2 (germline): MRHNA, SNTAGT. Trimming stripped 3 bases from V and 9 bases from J, with 12 bases between. This CDR3 contains 14 residues. The sequences come from CD4+ T cells from peripheral blood mononuclear cells, collected in the second trimester of pregnancy. The V and J genes are TRBV6-4 and TRBJ1-6; a weak D match, TRBD1 (6 bases). The sequence derives from a female donor with multiple sclerosis, enrolled in a pregnancy study. DNA of the CDR3: TGTGCCAGCAGTGAGGGCAGGGGTGGTTCACCCCTCCACTTT. Translating gives CASSEGRGGSPLHF.